This T cell receptor (beta chain) was documented in a study of T cells in Graves' hyperthyroidism and ophthalmopathy. V was clipped by 3 bases and J by 0 bases; unmatched bases: 4. This CDR3 is built from 16 residues. CDR1 is LNHDA, CDR2 SQIVND, per germline (reference sequence). RNA transcripts gave rise to amplified TCR beta CDR3 regions. First-round RT-PCR with HTBI primers amplified the TCR CDR3 region. One entry per CDR3 protein, called by TCRdb with MiXCR from the multiplex PCR reads. The repertoire holds fewer than 600,000 distinct CDR3 sequences, with around 15% as singletons. This clonotype was seen a handful of times.

This receptor was obtained from a woman aged 40 to 49 with Graves' hyperthyroidism. The sequenced sample was blood. This rearrangement joins TRBV19 to TRBJ1-4; 7 bases match TRBD1. CDR3 bases: TGTGCCAGTAGTATCGGGACAGCCTCAACTAATGAAAAACTGTTTTTT. Translated, it gives CASSIGTASTNEKLFF.